The T cell receptor beta chain under discussion was sequenced for a study of T cells in Graves' hyperthyroidism and ophthalmopathy. Investigators excluded patients with uncontrolled infection, other autoimmune disease, pregnancy or lactation. Diagnostic assessment was based on clinical symptoms, serum thyroxine and TRAb, thyroid ultrasound and orbital computed tomography. This clonotype has just a few counts. Its antigen is unidentified. Template material for amplifying TCR beta CDR3 regions consisted of RNA transcripts. First-round RT-PCR targeting the TCR CDR3 was performed with the HTBI primer set. TCRdb re-called the multiplex PCR reads through MiXCR, storing one row per CDR3 protein. This table has 650,000 to 800,000 distinct CDR3 sequences, about 45% appearing once. Germline V gene lookup returns CDR1 LNHDA and CDR2 SQIVND (reference sequence). Trimming pared 3 bases from V and 1 base from J, leaving 6 bases between. This CDR3 contains 13 residues.

Findings and limits, study-wide: Most clonotypes expanded in the thyroid (above 0.001) were also present in blood. Classification by a 13 V-J model distinguished ophthalmopathy from stable hyperthyroidism.

The sample consisted of peripheral blood or thyroid tissue (not recorded which). The rearrangement uses TRBV19 and TRBJ1-1; D gene unclear. This TCR derives from an adult man with Graves' disease, either hyperthyroidism or ophthalmopathy (not recorded which). CDR3 DNA: TGTGCCAGTAGTATGTTGGCGAACACTGAAGCTTTCTTT. Translated, it gives CASSMLANTEAFF.